A single sample is the source of the 12 T cell receptor beta chains below, sequenced in a study of CD8 T cells in Susac syndrome. An amount of RNA that ranged from about 0.45 to 1 ug was reverse transcribed with random hexamers. Via MiXCR, TCRdb re-called the immunoSEQ multiplex PCR reads, giving one row per CDR3 protein. This sample has more than 150,000 distinct CDR3 sequences, with 90% to 97% found just once. Material for sequencing was CD4+ T cells from PBMCs. The receptors were gathered from a human donor with Susac syndrome.

The table lists this clonotype with a count of one. This chain joins TRBV30 and TRBJ1-5; the D is unclear. CDR3 size: 13 residues. V lost 1 base to trimming and J lost 3 bases, with 7 bases between them. In germline, CDR1 is GTSNPN, CDR2 SVGIG (reference sequence). The CDR3 bases are TGTGCCTGGAGTGACCGGACCAATCAGCCCCAGCATTTT. As protein: CAWSDRTNQPQHF.

The chain links TRBV20-1 to TRBJ1-2; 10 nucleotides match TRBD1. J was trimmed by 4 bases and V by 1 base; bases with no gene match: 3. In germline, CDR1 is DFQATT, CDR2 SNEGSKA (reference sequence). The CDR3 consists of 14 residues. The CDR3 nucleotides read TGCAGTGCTAGAGGGGACAGGGGCGCCTATGGCTACACCTTC. This translates into CSARGDRGAYGYTF.

This chain links TRBV4-1 with TRBJ2-2, with 8 bases aligning to TRBD2. Per germline, CDR1 MGHRA and CDR2 YSYEKL. Trimming took 0 bases from V and 7 from J; bases not matched to a gene: 13. The CDR3 consists of 18 residues. CDR3 coding DNA: TGCGCCAGCAGCCAAGAAGCTGCTGCGGGGGGCCCGGGCGGGGAGCTGTTTTTT. Its translation: CASSQEAAAGGPGGELFF.

The V and J genes are TRBV7-3 and TRBJ1-1, with D possibly being TRBD1 (5 bases). In germline, CDR1 is SGHTA, CDR2 FQGTGA. This CDR3 region has 14 residues. Trimming stripped 5 bases from V and 1 base from J, with 11 bases between. The CDR3 sequence is CASSPSGGNTEAFF. Written as DNA, the CDR3 is TGTGCCAGCAGCCCTTCGGGGGGGAACACTGAAGCTTTCTTT.

The chain is built from TRBV27 and TRBJ2-6; D not resolved. V lost 5 bases, J lost 4 bases, and 3 bases lay in between. This CDR3 comprises 12 residues. Per germline, CDR1 MNHEY and CDR2 SMNVEV (reference sequence). The CDR3 loop is CASSAGANVLTF. CDR3 nucleotide sequence: TGTGCCAGCAGTGCAGGGGCCAACGTCCTGACTTTC. Together with reference TRBV27 and TRBJ2-6, the CDR3 gives the full variable domain: EAQVTQNPRYLITVTGKKLTVTCSQNMNHEYMSWYRQDPGLGLRQIYYSMNVEVTDKGDVPEGYKVSRKEKRNFPLILESPSPNQTSLYFCASSAGANVLTFGAGSRLTVL.

The chain has TRBV4-3 and TRBJ1-4; D is perhaps TRBD1 (6 bases). This CDR3 region has 15 residues. CDR1 is LGHNA, CDR2 YSLEER, per germline. Between the trimmed V and J ends, which lost 1 base and 6 bases, there was a span of 12 bases. The CDR3 reads CASSQAGGGDEKLFF. The CDR3 DNA is TGCGCCAGCAGCCAAGCCGGAGGGGGAGATGAAAAACTGTTTTTT.

In its sample, this clonotype was seen once. This sequence joins TRBV20-1 and TRBJ2-5; D is perhaps TRBD1 (6 bases). The CDR3 extends over 13 amino acids. Germline V gives CDR1 DFQATT, CDR2 SNEGSKA (reference sequence). V dropped 6 bases and J dropped 0 bases, with 11 bases sitting between them. CDR3 sequence (DNA): TGCAGTGCCCTTGGACAGTACCAAGAGACCCAGTACTTC. This encodes CSALGQYQETQYF.

V gene TRBV6-2 or TRBV6-3 combines with J gene TRBJ1-4; no reliable D call. This CDR3 contains 11 residues. Germline V gene sequence: CDR1 MNHEY, CDR2 SVGEGT. Trimming cost V 2 bases and J 7 bases, with 2 bases left between them. The CDR3 region has the DNA TGTGCCAGCAGTTACCTTGAAAAACTGTTTTTT. This gives the protein CASSYLEKLFF.

The chain recombines TRBV20-1 with TRBJ2-2; 10 positions agree with TRBD2. V lost 6 bases, J lost 4 bases, and 5 bases stayed unmatched. CDR1 and CDR2 from the germline V gene are DFQATT and SNEGSKA (reference sequence). This CDR3 has 14 amino acids. CDR3 DNA: TGCAGTGCCCGGACTAGCGGTACCACCGGGGAGCTGTTTTTT. Translation gives CSARTSGTTGELFF.

The CDR3 DNA reads TGTGCCAGCAGGACAGGGAGCGAGACCCAGTACTTC. Its translation: CASRTGSETQYF. V is TRBV28 and J is TRBJ2-5; TRBD1 matches at 7 bases. The V gene end was trimmed by 6 bases and the J gene end by 5 bases; junction bases not matched to a gene: 3. This CDR3 spans 12 amino acids. The V gene's germline CDR1 is MDHEN and CDR2 SYDVKM. Supplemented by reference TRBV28 and TRBJ2-5, the full variable domain reads DVKVTQSSRYLVKRTGEKVFLECVQDMDHENMFWYRQDPGLGLRLIYFSYDVKMKEKGDIPEGYSVSREKKERFSLILESASTNQTSMYLCASRTGSETQYFGPGTRLLVL.

The J gene is TRBJ2-1, the V gene TRBV7-9; unclear D gene. Trimming removed 1 base at V and 5 bases at J, with 9 bases between. CDR1 is SEHNR and CDR2 is FQNEAQ in the germline V gene (reference sequence). The CDR3 is 14 residues long. The CDR3 nucleotides read TGTGCCAGCAGCTTAGGGCAACATGACAATGAGCAGTTCTTC. It yields the protein CASSLGQHDNEQFF.

The chain couples TRBV6-2 or TRBV6-3 to TRBJ2-7, with 14 bases lining up with TRBD2. The CDR3 is 15 amino acids. Per germline, CDR1 MNHEY and CDR2 SVGEGT. The V gene end was trimmed by 1 base and the J gene end by 7 bases; junction bases not matched to a gene: 3. The CDR3: CASSYWGTSGREQYF. The CDR3 nucleotides read TGTGCCAGCAGTTACTGGGGGACTAGCGGGAGAGAGCAGTACTTC.